What follows is one TCR beta chain and its context. A much larger clone lies one base from this, so it may be a read error. This sample stems from a study of T-cell memory formation after mild COVID-19. Via MiXCR, TCRdb re-called the 5' RACE reads, giving one row per CDR3 protein. Of 200,000 to 250,000 distinct CDR3 sequences listed, 9.4% were seen once; the top ten hold approximately 20%. CDR1 and CDR2 from the germline V gene are MNHNY and SVGAGI (reference sequence). The CDR3 is made up of 13 amino acids. This TCR derives from a man younger than 35 who had mild COVID-19 (a few samples of this study predate the infection). Cell type and time point are not known. The J gene is TRBJ1-6, the V gene TRBV6-6; D might be TRBD1 (6 bases). Material for sequencing was PBMCs or a T cell subset sorted from them (not recorded which). The CDR3 DNA follows: TGTGCCAGCAGTTCAGGGGCAAATTCACACCTCCACTTT. Protein product: CASSSGANSHLHF.